This T cell receptor (beta chain) was sequenced during a study of blood T cell repertoires in COVID-19. Study-level information: Acute and convalescent COVID-19 samples came from the United States, Italy and Spain. The analysed material was cDNA or gDNA that came from T cells, B-cell-depleted T cells, or PBMCs.

Per the original methods: Reference gene primers were amplified, and this amplification served to estimate nucleated cell counts. The data were produced by immunoSEQ multiplex PCR, yet TCRdb's version contains in-frame clones alone and is incomplete. That table supplies the V and J calls and clone size; D and trimming were determined from the DNA. Altogether about 240,000 clones are present, 86% being singletons, with the ten largest covering 9% to 15%. Germline CDR1 reads MDHEN; CDR2 reads SYDVKM. This CDR3 contains 13 residues. The V and J ends lost 7 bases and 8 bases respectively, with 14 bases between them.

The receptor comes from an elderly man with acute or convalescent COVID-19. The sample taken for sequencing was peripheral blood. V is TRBV28 and J is TRBJ1-4, with D perhaps matching TRBD1 (5 bases). The CDR3 sequence is CASNWGVREKLFF. In DNA form, the CDR3 reads TGTGCCAGCAATTGGGGGGTGAGGGAAAAACTGTTTTTT. Full variable domain (outside the CDR3, taken from reference TRBV28 and TRBJ1-4): DVKVTQSSRYLVKRTGEKVFLECVQDMDHENMFWYRQDPGLGLRLIYFSYDVKMKEKGDIPEGYSVSREKKERFSLILESASTNQTSMYLCASNWGVREKLFFGSGTQLSVL.